These 4 T cell receptor beta chains came from one sample sequenced in a study of regulatory T cells in long-lasting Graves disease. Time point in this sample: newly diagnosed GD, antithyroid drugs for less than 3 months. PBMC RNA served as the TCR library source. The TCR beta library used iRepertoire HTBI primers with Arm-PCR amplification of CDR3. TCRdb processed the multiplex PCR reads anew with MiXCR; each CDR3 protein has one entry. Of some 330,000 distinct CDR3 sequences listed, 12% are singletons. These data were also filed under a second study, of T cells in Graves' hyperthyroidism and ophthalmopathy.

Sequenced here: peripheral blood mononuclear cells (PBMCs), sampled at new diagnosis, from a patient treated with antithyroid drugs. The source is a woman aged 18-29 years with Graves disease.

This clonotype came up many times. The rearrangement uses TRBV12-3 or TRBV12-4 and TRBJ1-5; no firm D call. This CDR3 region has 15 residues. V lost 1 base, J lost 3 bases, and 10 bases lay in between. CDR3 coding DNA: TGTGCCAGCAGTTTAGGGCCAGTTAACAATCAGCCCCAGCATTTT. It specifies CASSLGPVNNQPQHF.

This clonotype was recorded many times. The chain joins TRBV3-1 to TRBJ2-1, with 16 nucleotides matching TRBD2. Germline V CDR1 and CDR2: LGHDT, YNNKEL (reference sequence). The CDR3 covers 19 residues. V lost 4 bases to trimming and J lost 0 bases; unmatched junction nucleotides: 6. This CDR3 is CASSLGLAGGPSSYNEQFF. For the CDR3, the DNA is TGTGCCAGCAGCCTGGGACTAGCGGGAGGGCCGTCCTCCTACAATGAGCAGTTCTTC.

This clonotype was counted at least ten times. J is TRBJ2-7 and V is TRBV7-2; 11 nucleotides align to TRBD2. The CDR3 length is 16 residues. Germline loops: CDR1 SGHTA, CDR2 FQGNSA. After removal of 5 bases from V and 1 base from J, the junction contained 7 bases not matched to a gene. The CDR3 sequence: CASSHTSGRGSYEQYF. Written as DNA, the CDR3 is TGTGCCAGCAGCCATACTAGCGGGAGAGGTTCCTACGAGCAGTACTTC.

J is TRBJ1-2 and V is TRBV14; no firm D call. CDR1 and CDR2 (germline): SGHDN, FVKESK. With 0 bases removed from V and 4 bases from J, the gap between germline ends came to 18 bases. The length of the CDR3 is 17 residues. This CDR3 is CASSQEERVGNIYGYTF. The CDR3 DNA sequence: TGTGCCAGCAGCCAAGAAGAAAGGGTCGGGAACATCTATGGCTACACCTTC.